A single sample gave rise to the 10 T cell receptor beta chains below, sequenced in a study of blood T cell repertoires in COVID-19 (dated by TCRdb to about 2020). Libraries were made using the immunoSEQ multiplex PCR assay. In its TCRdb copy, this immuneACCESS table keeps in-frame sequences only and misses some clones. Where compared with another copy, unresolved V genes explain less than half of these, and the others have no known cause. The sample table contains approximately 170,000 clones; only one count was recorded for around nine tenths of them. The top ten constitute 3.7% of the sample. The source material was peripheral blood. The receptors shown here come from a man between 18 and 35 years old with active or convalescent COVID-19.

The rearrangement joins TRBV7-2 to TRBJ2-7; 11 bases match TRBD2. This CDR3 has 15 residues. With 5 bases clipped from V and 5 bases from J, the junction kept 8 bases outside the gene matches. Per germline, CDR1 SGHTA and CDR2 FQGNSA. CDR3 sequence: CASSILTSGSNEQYF. The CDR3 bases are TGTGCCAGCAGCATACTTACTAGCGGGAGTAACGAGCAGTACTTC.

The V and J genes are TRBV4-2 and TRBJ2-3, with 8 bases identical to TRBD1. CDR1 is LGHNA and CDR2 is YNFKEQ in the germline V gene. CDR3 length: 17 amino acids. J lost 2 bases, V lost 5 bases, and 12 bases had no gene match. The CDR3 bases are TGTGCCAGCAGCTCAGGGGGCGGGATATTTCTCACAGATACGCAGTATTTT. Protein: CASSSGGGIFLTDTQYF.

V gene TRBV2 combines with J gene TRBJ1-1; 9 positions agree with TRBD1. The CDR3 totals 13 residues. Germline CDR1 SNHLY, CDR2 FYNNEI. V gave up 6 bases and J gave up 6 bases; unmatched junction bases: 5. CDR3 DNA: TGTGCCAGCAGCGTTGGACAGGGGTCTGAAGCTTTCTTT. As protein: CASSVGQGSEAFF.

The chain employs TRBV5-1 and TRBJ2-7, with TRBD1 identical over 8 bases. V lost 0 bases, J lost 4 bases, and 6 bases stayed unmatched. CDR3 length: 15 amino acids. CDR1 is SGHRS, CDR2 YFSETQ, per germline. The CDR3 here is CASSLGQGSTYEQYF. Here the CDR3 DNA reads TGCGCCAGCAGCTTGGGACAGGGGTCCACTTACGAGCAGTACTTC. Using reference TRBV5-1 and TRBJ2-7 for the parts outside the CDR3, the full variable domain is KAGVTQTPRYLIKTRGQQVTLSCSPISGHRSVSWYQQTPGQGLQFLFEYFSETQRNKGNFPGRFSGRQFSNSRSEMNVSTLELGDSALYLCASSLGQGSTYEQYFGPGTRLTVT.

This chain links TRBV6-4 with TRBJ1-2, with D maybe TRBD1 (6 bases). V was pared by 4 bases and J by 2 bases, with 14 bases between. Germline assignment: CDR1 MRHNA and CDR2 SNTAGT. The CDR3 is 15 residues long. CDR3 in DNA: TGTGCCAGCAGTGCAACAGGGACCCTAAACTATGGCTACACCTTC. This encodes CASSATGTLNYGYTF.

This clone was seen a single time. This chain uses TRBV5-8 with TRBJ1-5; D is undetermined. V dropped 2 bases and J dropped 3 bases, with 12 bases sitting between them. The germline V gene encodes CDR1 SGHTS and CDR2 YDEGEE. CDR3 length equals 15 residues. DNA of the CDR3: TGTGCCAGCAGCTTTCCACAGCTAAACAATCAGCCCCAGCATTTT. Protein sequence: CASSFPQLNNQPQHF.

The chain employs TRBV5-1 and TRBJ2-1; D gene uncertain. This CDR3 has 14 amino acids. Germline V lookup: CDR1 SGHRS, CDR2 YFSETQ. Trimming took off 3 bases at V and 5 bases at J, with 12 bases between the two ends. As DNA, the CDR3 is TGCGCCAGCAGCTCGACGGAGTTACACAATGAGCAGTTCTTC. It yields the protein CASSSTELHNEQFF. The full variable domain, with the rest looked up from reference TRBV5-1 and TRBJ2-1, is KAGVTQTPRYLIKTRGQQVTLSCSPISGHRSVSWYQQTPGQGLQFLFEYFSETQRNKGNFPGRFSGRQFSNSRSEMNVSTLELGDSALYLCASSSTELHNEQFFGPGTRLTVL.

The gene calls are TRBV10-3 and TRBJ2-7; D perhaps matches TRBD2 (5 bases). V was shortened by 6 bases and J by 2 bases, with 23 bases between the two germline ends. The CDR3 consists of 17 residues. Per the germline V gene, CDR1 is ENHRY and CDR2 is SYGVKD. CDR3 DNA: TGTGCCATCAGCGAATCCCTCGTCGGGGTGGGAGCCTACGAGCAGTACGTC. It translates to CAISESLVGVGAYEQYV.

This sequence joins TRBV29-1 and TRBJ2-4, with 9 nucleotides matching TRBD2. The ends lost 7 bases at V and 10 bases at J; junction bases unmatched: 23. The CDR3 is 17 amino acids. Germline CDR1 SQVTM, CDR2 ANQGSEA. The CDR3 loop reads CSAHGLAGSTSGGIQYF. In nucleotides, the CDR3 is TGCAGCGCCCATGGTCTAGCGGGATCCACATCCGGGGGGATTCAGTACTTC.

The chain has TRBV7-9 and TRBJ2-3; the D gene is possibly TRBD2 (5 bases). The germline V and J ends were trimmed by 4 bases and 0 bases, with 8 bases remaining between them. CDR1 SEHNR and CDR2 FQNEAQ come from the germline V gene (reference sequence). The CDR3 runs to 14 residues. The CDR3 loop reads CASSSTGSTDTQYF. In DNA form, the CDR3 reads TGTGCCAGCAGCTCTACGGGGAGCACAGATACGCAGTATTTT.